The following is a TCR beta chain sequence with its context. Its antigen is unknown. This entry is derived from a study of cytomegalovirus exposure and HLA in healthy donors. Study conclusions and caveats: Subsequent analysis revealed that first-cohort TCR clusters tended to co-occur in the roughly 120 validation repertoires. Altogether, more than 150 TCR beta chains were recorded as cytomegalovirus-associated.

The data were produced by immunoSEQ multiplex PCR, yet TCRdb's version contains in-frame clones alone and is incomplete. This sample has 110,000 or so clones, with about 91% found just once. The length of the CDR3 is 12 residues. The V gene lost 2 bases and the J gene lost 4 bases, with 6 bases spanning the gap. Germline CDR1 reads SGHDT; CDR2 reads YYEEEE. This chain joins TRBV5-6 and TRBJ1-1; no firm D call. The sequencing sample was made of PBMCs. This clonotype was obtained from a man aged 18-30 years in good health and CMV-seronegative. The CDR3 DNA reads TGTGCCAGCAGCTTTCAATCCACTGAAGCTTTCTTT. Translated, it gives CASSFQSTEAFF.